This T cell receptor beta chain is from a study of T cell responses to AZD1222 COVID-19 vaccine. Study-wide points: Close to half of all spike-specific TCRs reportedly target regions of the variants that are unmutated.

Libraries were prepared by immunoSEQ multiplex PCR; TCRdb keeps only in-frame clonotypes and omits some of them. The sample holds approximately 150,000 clones; approximately 88% are singletons and the top ten take approximately 2.1%. This CDR3 spans 13 amino acids. V was clipped by 7 bases and J by 7 bases, with 14 bases between them. Germline CDR1 MNHEY, CDR2 SVGAGI. Concerning this clone: Antigen specificity is unknown.

This receptor was identified in an adult in good health. V usage is TRBV6-5 and J usage is TRBJ2-1, with D hard to call. The sample here was peripheral blood, taken on day 0 of AZD1222 vaccination. CDR3 region: CASNPLHTNEQFF. As DNA, the CDR3 is TGTGCCAGCAACCCCCTCCACACGAATGAGCAGTTCTTC.